This TCR beta chain was sequenced in a study of cytomegalovirus exposure and HLA in healthy donors. Germline values: CDR1 SGHRS, CDR2 YFSETQ. After removal of 4 bases from V and 5 bases from J, the junction contained 9 bases not matched to a gene. The CDR3 length is 15 residues. This clone has only a few counts. Use of 60 Vbeta and 13 Jbeta primers characterized the PCR. Measured with immunoSEQ multiplex PCR; TCRdb has only the in-frame clones, and not every one. The sample contains about 120,000 clones, about three quarters of which appear only once. The sequencing sample was made of PBMCs. The TCR originated in a woman aged 40-49 years in good health and CMV-seropositive. The chain uses TRBV5-1 and TRBJ2-1; 7 bases are shared with TRBD2. CDR3 amino acids: CASSVSGTTHNEQFF. Here the CDR3 DNA reads TGCGCCAGCAGCGTAAGCGGGACCACTCACAATGAGCAGTTCTTC.